These T cell receptor beta chains were read from a single sample in a study of PD-L1 blockade in urothelial cancer. Sequencing used immunoSEQ multiplex PCR; TCRdb keeps in-frame clones, though not all of them. The sample lists around 93,000 clones, less than 90% seen once, with under 9.5% in the top ten. The sequencing here drew on PBMCs, taken around atezolizumab (anti-PD-L1) treatment. All receptors derive from a man aged 70 or older with urothelial cancer. The CDR3 runs from the conserved cysteine through the conserved F or W. A D gene is named only where the DNA matches it firmly. Rows may omit the clone size; those that give it use once, few, many or a size class.

size | D | J | V | DNA | CDR3
few | TRBD2 | TRBJ2-7 | TRBV18 | TGTGCCAGCGTTAGGGCGGGAGTTCATGAGCAGTACTTC | CASVRAGVHEQYF
. | TRBD2 | TRBJ2-1 | TRBV5-4 | TGTGCCAGCAGCGGACAGACTAGCGGGGGAACCTACAATGAGCAGTTCTTC | CASSGQTSGGTYNEQFF
. | TRBD2 | TRBJ2-1 | TRBV7-9 | TGTGCCAGCAGCTTGGGAGGGGCGCAGTTCTTC | CASSLGGAQFF
. | . | TRBJ2-5 | TRBV14 | TGTGCCAGCAGCGGGAGAACGCCGGGGTTAGAGACCCAGTACTTC | CASSGRTPGLETQYF
. | TRBD1 | TRBJ1-4 | TRBV30 | TGTGCCTGGACGTTCGGGACAGGGGGCGAAAAACTGTTTTTT | CAWTFGTGGEKLFF
. | . | TRBJ2-1 | TRBV11-2 | TGTGCCAGCGGGGAGCCCTACAATGAGCAGTTCTTC | CASGEPYNEQFF
. | . | TRBJ2-2 | TRBV5-6 | TGTGCCAGCAGCTTGCTGCAGGGGAGTAGCACCGGGGAGCTGTTTTTT | CASSLLQGSSTGELFF
. | . | TRBJ2-1 | TRBV4-1 | TGCGCCAGCAGCCAAGATGGACAACCCTACAATGAGCAGTTCTTC | CASSQDGQPYNEQFF
. | . | TRBJ2-3 | TRBV5-1 | TGCGCCAGCAGCTTGGGTCGAGATACGCAGTATTTT | CASSLGRDTQYF
once | . | TRBJ2-7 | TRBV13 | TGTGCCAGCAGCTTACGTCCAGGGAAAAACTACGAGCAGTACTTC | CASSLRPGKNYEQYF
. | . | TRBJ1-5 | TRBV30 | TGTGCCTGGAGTGCCCAGGGGTCAGGGGTCGCCGAAACTAGCAATCAGCCCCAGCATTTT | CAWSAQGSGVAETSNQPQHF
. | TRBD1 | TRBJ2-2 | TRBV15 | TGTGCCACCAGCGCCCGGGACAGGGGGCGGACCGGGGAGCTGTTTTTT | CATSARDRGRTGELFF